One sample yielded the 23 T cell receptor beta chains listed below, sequenced in a study of T cell responses to AZD1222 COVID-19 vaccine. TCRdb's copy holds only in-frame clones and misses some; the assay was immunoSEQ multiplex PCR. Here the sample spans fewer than 85,000 clones, 85% to 90% being singletons. The sample in question was peripheral blood, obtained on day 0 of AZD1222 vaccination. The receptors come from an adult in good health.

The chain joins TRBV28 to TRBJ2-7; 7 bases fit TRBD2. Germline V gene sequence: CDR1 MDHEN, CDR2 SYDVKM. The CDR3 runs to 13 residues. Trimming cost V 4 bases and J 3 bases; bases outside gene matches: 3. CDR3 sequence reads: CASSSSGFYEQYF. CDR3 coding DNA: TGTGCCAGCAGTTCTAGCGGCTTCTACGAGCAGTACTTC. The full variable domain, completed using reference TRBV28 and TRBJ2-7, is DVKVTQSSRYLVKRTGEKVFLECVQDMDHENMFWYRQDPGLGLRLIYFSYDVKMKEKGDIPEGYSVSREKKERFSLILESASTNQTSMYLCASSSSGFYEQYFGPGTRLTVT.

V is TRBV3-1 (or the pseudogene TRBV3-2) and J is TRBJ2-1; 10 bases match TRBD2. The CDR3 is made up of 14 amino acids. Germline-derived CDR1 and CDR2 are LGHDT and YNNKEL (reference sequence). V dropped 5 bases and J dropped 6; count of bases not matched to a gene: 4. CDR3 in DNA: TGTGCCAGCAGCTGGACTAGCGGAACCAATGAGCAGTTCTTC. Protein: CASSWTSGTNEQFF.

This chain joins TRBV23-1 and TRBJ1-5; no clear D gene. TRBV23-1 is an ORF; its function is uncertain. V lost 0 bases, J lost 0 bases, and 9 bases lay in between. This CDR3 has 16 amino acids. In DNA form, the CDR3 reads TGCGCCAGCAGTCAATCTTCGGGATATAGCAATCAGCCCCAGCATTTT. Its translation: CASSQSSGYSNQPQHF.

This chain links TRBV6-5 with TRBJ1-2, with D uncertain. V lost 6 bases to trimming and J lost 0 bases, with 8 bases between them. The CDR3 sequence is 13 residues long. The V gene's germline CDR1 is MNHEY and CDR2 SVGAGI. The CDR3 is CASSRTANYGYTF. DNA for the CDR3: TGTGCCAGCAGCCGTACGGCTAACTATGGCTACACCTTC.

V is TRBV29-1 and J is TRBJ2-1, with D perhaps assigned TRBD1 or TRBD2 (5 bases each). Trimming cost V 4 bases and J 6 bases, with 22 bases left between them. CDR3 size: 16 residues. The germline V gene encodes CDR1 SQVTM and CDR2 ANQGSEA. The CDR3 here is CSVASYNRDPINEQFF. CDR3 sequence (DNA): TGCAGCGTTGCAAGCTATAACCGGGACCCGATCAATGAGCAGTTCTTC.

This sequence joins TRBV5-1 and TRBJ2-5, with 10 positions matching TRBD2. Germline loops: CDR1 SGHRS, CDR2 YFSETQ. The CDR3 length is 16 residues. Germline trimming cut 0 bases from V and 5 bases from J; bases unmatched to any gene: 7. The CDR3 DNA sequence: TGCGCCAGCAGCTTGGTAATAGCGGGAGGCTCCGAGACCCAGTACTTC. It is translated as CASSLVIAGGSETQYF.

The V and J genes are TRBV3-1 (or the pseudogene TRBV3-2) and TRBJ2-1, with a tentative D call TRBD2 (6 bases). V was pared by 2 bases and J by 9 bases, with 20 bases between. The CDR3 runs 16 residues. The germline V gene has CDR1 LGHDT and CDR2 YNNKEL (reference sequence). The CDR3 loop reads CASSQYEIAANGEQFF. CDR3 coding DNA: TGTGCCAGCAGCCAATATGAGATAGCGGCGAACGGTGAGCAGTTCTTC.

This clone was detected only once. J is TRBJ1-2 and V is TRBV6-5, with D possibly TRBD1 on 6 matching bases. The CDR3 extends over 14 amino acids. Germline CDR1 reads MNHEY; CDR2 reads SVGAGI. Trimming removed 7 bases at V and 4 bases at J, with 16 bases between. CDR3 bases: TGTGCCAGCATCCCCCCGTACAGGGCCTATGGCTACACCTTC. Amino acids: CASIPPYRAYGYTF.

V and J are TRBV27 and TRBJ2-7, with TRBD2 identical over 8 bases. The V segment lost 3 bases and the J segment 1 base; nucleotides outside the gene matches: 5. CDR1 and CDR2 from the germline V gene are MNHEY and SMNVEV (reference sequence). The length of the CDR3 is 15 residues. The CDR3 sequence is CASSFLGLESYEQYF. The CDR3 nucleotides read TGTGCCAGCAGTTTTCTGGGACTAGAGTCCTACGAGCAGTACTTC.

The J gene is TRBJ1-5, the V gene TRBV5-1; 9 nucleotides match TRBD1. V dropped 4 bases and J dropped 11; count of bases not matched to a gene: 13. The CDR3 contains 15 residues. The germline gives CDR1 SGHRS, CDR2 YFSETQ. The CDR3 spells CASSRGQGGNRTQHF. Here the CDR3 DNA reads TGCGCCAGCAGCCGGGGACAGGGTGGGAATAGGACCCAGCATTTT.

V gene TRBV18 combines with J gene TRBJ1-2, with 10 bases identical to TRBD1. This CDR3 contains 14 residues. Germline CDR1 and CDR2: KGHSH and LQKENI. With 3 bases clipped from V and 10 bases from J, the junction kept 8 bases outside the gene matches. The CDR3: CASSPFGTGVNYTF. The DNA for the CDR3 is TGTGCCAGCTCACCCTTCGGGACAGGGGTTAACTACACCTTC.

The V and J genes are TRBV3-1 (or the pseudogene TRBV3-2) and TRBJ2-3; D assignment may be TRBD1 or TRBD2 (5 bases each). CDR1 is LGHDT, CDR2 YNNKEL, per germline (reference sequence). V was trimmed by 3 bases and J by 0 bases, leaving 13 bases between them. This CDR3 is built from 16 residues. The DNA of the CDR3 is TGTGCCAGCAGCCAGTCGGGACGTACTAGCACAGATACGCAGTATTTT. This codes for CASSQSGRTSTDTQYF.

The chain uses TRBV5-1 and TRBJ2-3; D unclear. Trimming removed 4 bases at V and 2 bases at J, with 17 bases between. The germline CDR1 and CDR2 sequences are SGHRS and YFSETQ. This CDR3 has 16 amino acids. CDR3 in DNA: TGCGCCAGCAGCACACAGTATGGGTCGATCACAGATACGCAGTATTTT. This gives the protein CASSTQYGSITDTQYF.

V gene TRBV19 combines with J gene TRBJ2-3; 7 bases align to TRBD2. The CDR3 has 15 amino acids. Germline lookup yields CDR1 LNHDA and CDR2 SQIVND (reference sequence). V lost 4 bases and J lost 0; bases outside the gene matches: 4. CDR3 bases: TGTGCCAGTAGTAGAGCGGGGACTAGCACAGATACGCAGTATTTT. Translating it yields CASSRAGTSTDTQYF.

V usage is TRBV2 and J usage is TRBJ2-1; D unclear. CDR3 length: 15 residues. With 5 bases removed from V and 2 bases from J, the gap between germline ends came to 13 bases. Germline CDR1 and CDR2: SNHLY and FYNNEI. The CDR3 protein is CASSKGSNTYNEQFF. CDR3 nucleotides: TGTGCCAGCAGTAAAGGGTCTAACACCTACAATGAGCAGTTCTTC.

The chain recombines TRBV5-5 with TRBJ2-7; 7 nucleotides match TRBD2. The germline V gene has CDR1 SGHKS and CDR2 YYEKEE (reference sequence). The V and J ends lost 4 bases and 9 bases, in that order; junction bases with no gene match: 19. This CDR3 region has 16 residues. The CDR3 spells CASSPVAGADLRAQYF. The CDR3, as DNA: TGTGCCAGCAGCCCTGTGGCGGGAGCAGACCTACGAGCGCAGTACTTC.

This chain links TRBV5-1 with TRBJ1-1, with TRBD1 identical over 8 bases. This CDR3 comprises 13 residues. CDR1 SGHRS and CDR2 YFSETQ come from the germline V gene. V was pared by 3 bases and J by 5 bases, with 3 bases of the junction left unmatched. The CDR3 region has the DNA TGCGCCAGCAGCTGGACAGGGTGGACTGAAGCTTTCTTT. Protein sequence: CASSWTGWTEAFF.

The chain links TRBV30 to TRBJ1-2; no clear D gene. Germline values: CDR1 GTSNPN, CDR2 SVGIG (reference sequence). The CDR3 has 13 amino acids. V lost 3 bases and J 5 bases, leaving 13 bases between the germline ends. CDR3 coding DNA: TGTGCCTGGAGAGGCGCTAGCCAATATGGCTACACCTTC. This translates into CAWRGASQYGYTF.

The chain is built from TRBV5-1 and TRBJ1-1; D not resolved. The CDR3 sequence is 14 residues long. Germline CDR1 is SGHRS and CDR2 is YFSETQ. The V end lost 2 bases, the J end lost 1 base, and 9 bases lay between the germline ends. The CDR3 sequence is CASSFRPENTEAFF. In DNA, the CDR3 is TGCGCCAGCAGCTTTCGACCCGAGAACACTGAAGCTTTCTTT.

The table lists this clone with a count of one. The chain joins TRBV9 to TRBJ2-7; D perhaps matches TRBD1 (5 bases). The CDR3 extends over 12 amino acids. Germline CDR1 and CDR2: SGDLS and YYNGEE. The V end was cut by 0 bases, the J end by 6 bases, with 7 bases between. Here the CDR3 reads CASSVDGAEQYF. The CDR3 coding sequence is TGTGCCAGCAGCGTAGATGGGGCCGAGCAGTACTTC.

The CDR3 coding sequence is TGTGCCAGCAGTTACGGGGGCGCAGACGGGAATGAGCAGTTCTTC. Its protein product is CASSYGGADGNEQFF. The chain couples TRBV6-5 to TRBJ2-1; a weak D match, TRBD1 (6 bases). Germline-derived CDR1 and CDR2 are MNHEY and SVGAGI. This CDR3 comprises 15 residues. V was clipped by 2 bases and J by 7 bases, with 15 bases between them.

The chain couples TRBV15 to TRBJ1-1; D is perhaps TRBD1 (6 bases). The ends were cut back, 5 bases at V and 1 base at J, with 8 bases in the middle. The CDR3 runs to 13 residues. In germline, CDR1 is LNHNV, CDR2 YYDKDF (reference sequence). The CDR3, as DNA: TGTGCCACCAGCTCACAGGGGAACACTGAAGCTTTCTTT. As protein: CATSSQGNTEAFF. Full variable domain (missing parts from reference TRBV15 and TRBJ1-1): DAMVIQNPRYQVTQFGKPVTLSCSQTLNHNVMYWYQQKSSQAPKLLFHYYDKDFNNEADTPDNFQSRRPNTSFCFLDIRSPGLGDTAMYLCATSSQGNTEAFFGQGTRLTVV.

The chain recombines TRBV3-1 (or the pseudogene TRBV3-2) with TRBJ2-5; 8 bases are a match to TRBD2. The CDR3 extends over 15 amino acids. Per germline, CDR1 LGHDT and CDR2 YNNKEL (reference sequence). Germline trimming cut 1 base from V and 5 bases from J; bases unmatched to any gene: 6. CDR3 DNA sequence: TGTGCCAGCAGCCAAGCTGCGGGAGGAGGTGAGACCCAGTACTTC. Its translation: CASSQAAGGGETQYF.